One sample yielded the 10 T cell receptor beta chains listed below, sequenced in a study of blood T cell repertoires in COVID-19. TCRdb's copy holds only in-frame clones and misses some; the assay was immunoSEQ multiplex PCR. The table lists about 200,000 clones, 89% of them singletons. Sample: PBMCs or T cells enriched from blood (not recorded which). The receptors here all came from a woman aged 18-30 years who had recovered from COVID-19.

V and J are TRBV11-2 and TRBJ1-2; TRBD1 matches 7 bases. The ends lost 4 bases at V and 2 bases at J; junction bases unmatched: 16. The CDR3 runs 18 residues. Germline loops: CDR1 SGHAT, CDR2 FQNNGV. The CDR3 region has the DNA TGTGCCAGCAGCTCCTACCCTAAGAACCGACAGGGCAACTATGGCTACACCTTC. Its protein product is CASSSYPKNRQGNYGYTF. The variable domain in full, completed from reference TRBV11-2 and TRBJ1-2, reads EAGVAQSPRYKIIEKRQSVAFWCNPISGHATLYWYQQILGQGPKLLIQFQNNGVVDDSQLPKDRFSAERLKGVDSTLKIQPAKLEDSAVYLCASSSYPKNRQGNYGYTFGSGTRLTVV.

This clone was seen a few times. CDR3 coding DNA: TGCGCCAGCAGCTTGGCAGGGGATTTCTATGGCTACACCTTC. It is translated as CASSLAGDFYGYTF. J is TRBJ1-2 and V is TRBV5-1, with D possibly being TRBD1 (6 bases). V gave up 0 bases and J gave up 4 bases, with 10 bases separating them. This CDR3 region has 14 residues. Germline loops: CDR1 SGHRS, CDR2 YFSETQ.

To note about this clone: Other nucleotide sequences from this sample produce the same CDR3. The rearrangement joins TRBV11-2 to TRBJ1-3; a possible D gene is TRBD1 (6 bases). Germline CDR1 is SGHAT and CDR2 is FQNNGV. The CDR3 loop spans 15 amino acids. The germline V and J ends were trimmed by 4 bases and 3 bases, with 13 bases remaining between them. For the CDR3, the DNA is TGTGCCAGCAGCTCGAACAGGGTTGGTGGAAACACCATATATTTT. Protein sequence: CASSSNRVGGNTIYF.

The V and J genes are TRBV9 and TRBJ1-2; D perhaps matches TRBD1 (5 bases). CDR1 and CDR2 from the germline V gene are SGDLS and YYNGEE. The CDR3 covers 15 residues. V was pared by 4 bases and J by 5 bases, with 18 bases between. The CDR3 region is CASSTHLAGPYGYTF. The CDR3 DNA sequence: TGTGCCAGCAGCACTCACCTGGCAGGGCCGTATGGCTACACCTTC.

The chain carries TRBV3-1 (or the pseudogene TRBV3-2) and TRBJ1-3; D may be TRBD1 (5 bases). The V gene lost 0 bases and the J gene lost 2 bases, with 11 bases spanning the gap. This CDR3 is 16 amino acids long. The germline CDR1 and CDR2 sequences are LGHDT and YNNKEL (reference sequence). For the CDR3, the DNA is TGTGCCAGCAGCCAAGAGTTTTCAGGGACTGGAAACACCATATATTTT. Its translation: CASSQEFSGTGNTIYF.

V is TRBV9 and J is TRBJ2-7; a possible D gene is TRBD2 (6 bases). Trimming took off 3 bases at V and 0 bases at J, with 13 bases between the two ends. CDR1 is SGDLS and CDR2 is YYNGEE in the germline V gene. This CDR3 has 15 amino acids. The CDR3 reads CASSEAGTFSYEQYF. CDR3 nucleotides: TGTGCCAGCAGCGAAGCGGGCACTTTCTCCTACGAGCAGTACTTC.

The V and J genes are TRBV24-1 and TRBJ1-1; TRBD1 aligns across 7 bases. J was trimmed by 1 base and V by 2 bases; bases with no gene match: 6. Germline values: CDR1 KGHDR, CDR2 SFDVKD. This CDR3 comprises 16 residues. CDR3 sequence (DNA): TGTGCCACCAGTGATTCGACAGGGTGGGGGAACACTGAAGCTTTCTTT. Translating it yields CATSDSTGWGNTEAFF.

The chain links TRBV2 to TRBJ2-5; 8 bases fit TRBD1. The CDR3 is 16 amino acids. In germline, CDR1 is SNHLY, CDR2 FYNNEI. With V trimmed by 4 bases and J by 5 bases, 12 bases remained unmatched. CDR3 sequence reads: CASSVGSGGLRETQYF. Here the CDR3 DNA reads TGTGCCAGCAGTGTAGGGTCAGGGGGCCTGAGGGAGACCCAGTACTTC.

The V call is TRBV6-6, the J call TRBJ2-7; 11 bases are shared with TRBD2. The junction had 8 bases not matched to a gene; V was cut back by 6 bases and J by 7 bases. This CDR3 contains 14 residues. Germline V gives CDR1 MNHNY, CDR2 SVGAGI (reference sequence). Written as DNA, the CDR3 is TGTGCCAGCAGCCCACTAGCGGGGGCTCGAGAGCAGTACTTC. Translation gives CASSPLAGAREQYF.

This sequence joins TRBV7-8 and TRBJ1-5; perhaps TRBD1 as D (6 bases). Germline V lookup: CDR1 SGHVS, CDR2 FQNEAQ. The CDR3 has 13 amino acids. Trimming pared 4 bases from V and 4 bases from J, leaving 8 bases between. CDR3 bases: TGTGCCAGCAGCTCCCAGGGGAATCAGCCCCAGCATTTT. Translated: CASSSQGNQPQHF.